Below are 5 T cell receptor beta chains sequenced from a single sample in a study of Ad26.COV2.S vaccination and SARS-CoV-2 variants listed by TCRdb under 2021. Per the publication, the treatment or condition label means: some 20 received Ad26.COV2.S at low or high dose, single or two shots; about 5 received placebo; per-sample allocation not given. Repertoires of vaccine and placebo recipients were sequenced from samples taken on day 63 after the first injection. The library was obtained by the immunoSEQ multiplex PCR assay. TCRdb holds this immuneACCESS table with in-frame rearrangements only. Some clones are missing; in checked studies, unresolved V genes explain under half, and the rest has no known cause. In this sample the table shows 300,000 to 400,000 clones, roughly 90% of which occur a single time. The top ten clonotypes cover approximately 5% of the sample. Sequencing used peripheral blood, obtained in a trial of Ad26.COV2.S vaccine versus placebo. Every receptor here comes from a person between 18 and 59 years old who received the Ad26.COV2.S COVID-19 vaccine or a placebo.

This clone was counted only a few times. V and J are TRBV11-3 and TRBJ2-3; D remains unclear. The germline V gene has CDR1 SGHNT and CDR2 YENEEA. The CDR3 runs to 12 residues. V was trimmed by 4 bases and J by 6 bases, leaving 8 bases between them. CDR3 bases: TGTGCCAGCAGCTCCCGATGGGATACGCAGTATTTT. Translated: CASSSRWDTQYF.

V gene TRBV2 combines with J gene TRBJ1-1; 7 nucleotides align to TRBD1. The CDR3 totals 13 residues. V dropped 9 bases and J dropped 6; count of bases not matched to a gene: 10. Germline V lookup: CDR1 SNHLY, CDR2 FYNNEI. CDR3 in amino acids: CARLRQGQAEAFF. CDR3 in DNA: TGTGCCAGACTACGACAGGGTCAGGCTGAAGCTTTCTTT.

The V and J genes are TRBV18 and TRBJ1-4; no reliable D call. Germline CDR1 is KGHSH and CDR2 is LQKENI. V dropped 3 bases and J dropped 4 bases, with 21 bases sitting between them. This CDR3 is built from 18 residues. CDR3 region: CASSPQSSYSHSNEKLFF. The CDR3, as DNA: TGTGCCAGCTCACCGCAAAGCAGCTACAGTCACAGTAATGAAAAACTGTTTTTT.

V and J are TRBV6-6 and TRBJ2-1; TRBD2 agrees at 7 bases. Germline lookup yields CDR1 MNHNY and CDR2 SVGAGI (reference sequence). V gave up 2 bases and J gave up 4 bases; unmatched junction bases: 5. The CDR3 length is 15 residues. CDR3: CASSYRDYLYNEQFF. The CDR3, as DNA: TGTGCCAGCAGTTACAGGGACTATCTATACAATGAGCAGTTCTTC.

This chain links TRBV7-9 with TRBJ1-3; D might be TRBD1 (6 bases). The germline V gene encodes CDR1 SEHNR and CDR2 FQNEAQ (reference sequence). The CDR3 sequence is 14 residues long. The CDR3 nucleotides read TGTGCTCGCCAGGGGTCAGGGTCTGGAAACACCATATATTTT. Encoded protein: CARQGSGSGNTIYF.